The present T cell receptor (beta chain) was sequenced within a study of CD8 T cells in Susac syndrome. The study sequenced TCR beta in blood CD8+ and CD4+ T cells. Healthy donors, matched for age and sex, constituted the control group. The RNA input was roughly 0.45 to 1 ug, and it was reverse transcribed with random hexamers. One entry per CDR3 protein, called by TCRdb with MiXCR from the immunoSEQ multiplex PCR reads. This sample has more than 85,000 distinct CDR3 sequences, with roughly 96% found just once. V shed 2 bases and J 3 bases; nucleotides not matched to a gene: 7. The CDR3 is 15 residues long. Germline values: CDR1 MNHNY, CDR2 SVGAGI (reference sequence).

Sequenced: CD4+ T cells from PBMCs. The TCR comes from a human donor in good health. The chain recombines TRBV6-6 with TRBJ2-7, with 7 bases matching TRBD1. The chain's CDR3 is CASSYPGQSHYEQYF. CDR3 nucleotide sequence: TGTGCCAGCAGTTACCCGGGACAGAGCCACTACGAGCAGTACTTC.